The sequence of this T cell receptor beta chain was determined in a study of T cell responses to AZD1222 COVID-19 vaccine. General observations from the study: Repertoire collection took place solely once the T cell response had peaked.

The V gene's germline CDR1 is MGHRA and CDR2 YSYEKL. The CDR3 runs to 16 residues. Deletions cut 3 bases from V and 5 bases from J, with 17 bases between. Turning to this clone: Its antigen is not known.

Profiled with immunoSEQ multiplex PCR; TCRdb holds only in-frame clones, not every one. The sample shows around 65,000 clones, roughly 80% of them seen only once. The input for sequencing was peripheral blood, taken on day 0 of AZD1222 vaccination. The TCR comes from an adult in good health. The chain combines TRBV4-1 with TRBJ1-5, with a possible D match to TRBD1 (5 bases). CDR3 region: CASSQRATVMDQPQHF. The CDR3 nucleotides are TGCGCCAGCAGCCAGAGGGCGACAGTTATGGATCAGCCCCAGCATTTT.